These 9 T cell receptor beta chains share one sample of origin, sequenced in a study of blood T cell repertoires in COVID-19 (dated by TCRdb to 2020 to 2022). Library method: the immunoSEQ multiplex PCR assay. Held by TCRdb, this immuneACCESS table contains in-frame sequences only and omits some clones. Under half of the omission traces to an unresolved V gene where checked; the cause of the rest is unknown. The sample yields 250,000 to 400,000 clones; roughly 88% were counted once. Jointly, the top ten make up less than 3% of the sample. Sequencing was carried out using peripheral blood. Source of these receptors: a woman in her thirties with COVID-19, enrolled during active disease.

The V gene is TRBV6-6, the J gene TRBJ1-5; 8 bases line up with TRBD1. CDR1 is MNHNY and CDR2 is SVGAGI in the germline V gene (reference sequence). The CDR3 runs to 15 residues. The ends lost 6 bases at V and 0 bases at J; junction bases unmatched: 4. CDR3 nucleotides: TGTGCCAGCAGGCTACAGGGGGGTAGCAATCAGCCCCAGCATTTT. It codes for CASRLQGGSNQPQHF.

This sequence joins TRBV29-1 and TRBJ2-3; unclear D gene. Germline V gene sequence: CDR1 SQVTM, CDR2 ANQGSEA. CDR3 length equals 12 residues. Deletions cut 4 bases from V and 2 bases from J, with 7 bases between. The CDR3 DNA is TGCAGCGTTGTATCCCCCACAGATACGCAGTATTTT. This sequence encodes CSVVSPTDTQYF.

The CDR3 nucleotides are TGTGCCAGCAGTTCAGCAAAGGGAGGGCTCCACACAGATACGCAGTATTTT. Translating gives CASSSAKGGLHTDTQYF. The chain uses TRBV27 and TRBJ2-3; 7 nucleotides align to TRBD2. This CDR3 comprises 17 residues. CDR1 and CDR2 from the germline V gene are MNHEY and SMNVEV (reference sequence). V lost 4 bases and J lost 2; bases outside the gene matches: 12.

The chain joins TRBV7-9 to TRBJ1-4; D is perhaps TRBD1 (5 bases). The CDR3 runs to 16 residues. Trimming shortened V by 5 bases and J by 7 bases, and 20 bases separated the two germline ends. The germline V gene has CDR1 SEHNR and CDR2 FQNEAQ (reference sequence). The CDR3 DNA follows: TGTGCCAGCAGCCACAGGACGGTATTCGCTTTTGAAAAACTGTTTTTT. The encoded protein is CASSHRTVFAFEKLFF.

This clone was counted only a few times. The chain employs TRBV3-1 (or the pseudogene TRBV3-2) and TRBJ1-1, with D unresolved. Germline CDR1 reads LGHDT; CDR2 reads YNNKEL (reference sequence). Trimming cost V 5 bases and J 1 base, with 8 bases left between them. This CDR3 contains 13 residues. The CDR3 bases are TGTGCCAGCAGCTCGACGGGGAACACTGAAGCTTTCTTT. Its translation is CASSSTGNTEAFF.

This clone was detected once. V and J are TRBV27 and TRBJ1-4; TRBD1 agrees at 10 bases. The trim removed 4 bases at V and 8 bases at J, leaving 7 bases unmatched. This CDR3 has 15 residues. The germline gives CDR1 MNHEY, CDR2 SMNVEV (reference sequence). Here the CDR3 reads CASSSWTGGLEKLFF. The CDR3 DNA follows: TGTGCCAGCAGTTCCTGGACAGGGGGATTGGAAAAACTGTTTTTT.

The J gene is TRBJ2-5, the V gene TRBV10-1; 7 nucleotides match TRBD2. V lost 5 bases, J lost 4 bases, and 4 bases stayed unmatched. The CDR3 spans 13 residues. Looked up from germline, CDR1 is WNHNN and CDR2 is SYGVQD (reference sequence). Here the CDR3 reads CASSSGIGETQYF. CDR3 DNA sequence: TGCGCCAGCAGTAGCGGGATCGGAGAGACCCAGTACTTC.

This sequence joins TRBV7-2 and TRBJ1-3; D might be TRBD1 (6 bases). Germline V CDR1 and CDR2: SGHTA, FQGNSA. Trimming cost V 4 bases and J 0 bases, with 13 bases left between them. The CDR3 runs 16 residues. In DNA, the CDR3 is TGTGCCAGCAGCTCGAGGACAGCCTCCTCTGGAAACACCATATATTTT. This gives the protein CASSSRTASSGNTIYF. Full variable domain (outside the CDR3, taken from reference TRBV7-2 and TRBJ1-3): GAGVSQSPSNKVTEKGKDVELRCDPISGHTALYWYRQSLGQGLEFLIYFQGNSAPDKSGLPSDRFSAERTGGSVSTLTIQRTQQEDSAVYLCASSSRTASSGNTIYFGEGSWLTVV.

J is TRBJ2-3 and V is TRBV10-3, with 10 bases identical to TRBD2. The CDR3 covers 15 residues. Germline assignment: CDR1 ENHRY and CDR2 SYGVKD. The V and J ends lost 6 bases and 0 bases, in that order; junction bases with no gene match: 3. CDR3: CAISRLAGSTDTQYF. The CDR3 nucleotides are TGTGCCATCAGCCGACTAGCGGGTAGCACAGATACGCAGTATTTT.